This TCR beta chain was observed in a study of cytomegalovirus exposure and HLA in healthy donors. This clone showed up just a few times. V lost 0 bases, J lost 1 base, and 9 bases lay in between. The CDR3 is 15 amino acids. Germline V gives CDR1 MGHRA, CDR2 YSYEKL. PCR employed 60 Vbeta and 13 Jbeta primers. Assay used: immunoSEQ multiplex PCR; TCRdb lists only in-frame clones, some missing. The sample includes 150,000 to 200,000 clones, 65% to 75% seen only once; the top ten take roughly 2.5%. V is TRBV4-1 and J is TRBJ1-1, with D possibly being TRBD1 (6 bases). This TCR was recovered from a human donor in good health. Specimen: PBMCs. CDR3 in amino acids: CASSQDGQQNTEAFF. DNA of the CDR3: TGCGCCAGCAGCCAAGACGGACAGCAGAACACTGAAGCTTTCTTT.